The 6 T cell receptor beta chains reported below all come from one sample, sequenced in a study of EBV T-cell therapy then PD-1 blockade in nasopharyngeal carcinoma. Treatment of the sample: AdE1-LMPpoly-expanded autologous EBV-specific T-cell therapy followed by anti-PD-1 nivolumab. No cognate antigen is known for these TCRs. The method was immunoSEQ multiplex PCR; TCRdb's version includes in-frame clones alone and lacks a portion of them. Here the sample spans 20,000 or so clones, roughly 84% being singletons. This specimen was CD8+ T cells from blood, taken at approximately day 30 from a patient whose treatment included autologous EBV-specific T cells and nivolumab. The receptors were gathered from a man in his forties with nasopharyngeal carcinoma.

The rearrangement joins TRBV9 to TRBJ1-2; D is unresolved. The CDR3 extends over 15 amino acids. Germline assignment: CDR1 SGDLS and CDR2 YYNGEE. Trimming stripped 4 bases from V and 6 bases from J, with 19 bases between. CDR3 DNA: TGTGCCAGCAGCACCAGACTACTAACCCCCCATGGCTACACCTTC. Amino acid sequence: CASSTRLLTPHGYTF.

This chain connects TRBV19 to TRBJ1-1, with 10 bases that match TRBD1. CDR1 and CDR2 (germline): LNHDA, SQIVND (reference sequence). The CDR3 covers 16 residues. With V trimmed by 4 bases and J by 3 bases, 8 bases remained unmatched. CDR3 DNA: TGTGCCAGTAGTACCGACAGGGGGCGGTTGGACACTGAAGCTTTCTTT. This gives the protein CASSTDRGRLDTEAFF.

This clone has only a few counts. The chain has TRBV11-3 and TRBJ2-3; D may be TRBD2 (6 bases). With 4 bases removed from V and 2 bases from J, the gap between germline ends came to 16 bases. Germline lookup yields CDR1 SGHNT and CDR2 YENEEA. This CDR3 contains 16 residues. CDR3 nucleotides: TGTGCCAGCAGCTCCGGGGACGGAGGGCACACAGATACGCAGTATTTT. Protein product: CASSSGDGGHTDTQYF.

This chain links TRBV6-1 with TRBJ1-5; tentative D call: TRBD1 (6 bases). Between the trimmed V and J ends, which lost 1 base and 7 bases, there was a span of 14 bases. The CDR3 sequence is 15 residues long. Looked up from germline, CDR1 is MNHNS and CDR2 is SASEGT. CDR3 protein: CASSEEGTGSQPQHF. Written as DNA, the CDR3 is TGTGCCAGCAGTGAAGAGGGAACAGGGAGCCAGCCCCAGCATTTT.

The chain's CDR3 is CASSQDSRGSSSYEQYF. The CDR3 DNA reads TGCGCCAGCAGCCAAGATTCCCGGGGATCGAGCTCCTACGAGCAGTACTTC. This rearrangement joins TRBV4-3 to TRBJ2-7, with D perhaps matching TRBD2 (5 bases). Per germline, CDR1 LGHNA and CDR2 YSLEER. The CDR3 consists of 17 residues. Trimming took 0 bases from V and 0 from J, leaving 15 bases between them.

V and J are TRBV5-1 and TRBJ2-7, with 9 bases matching TRBD1. The CDR3 loop spans 16 amino acids. The V gene end was trimmed by 3 bases and the J gene end by 5 bases; junction bases not matched to a gene: 12. Germline V lookup: CDR1 SGHRS, CDR2 YFSETQ. For the CDR3, the DNA is TGCGCCAGCAGCTCCCGGGGGACAGGGATCCTTGACGAGCAGTACTTC. As protein: CASSSRGTGILDEQYF. The whole variable domain, filled in from reference TRBV5-1 and TRBJ2-7, reads KAGVTQTPRYLIKTRGQQVTLSCSPISGHRSVSWYQQTPGQGLQFLFEYFSETQRNKGNFPGRFSGRQFSNSRSEMNVSTLELGDSALYLCASSSRGTGILDEQYFGPGTRLTVT.